These 25 T cell receptor beta chains originate from one sample sequenced in a study of CD8 T cells in ankylosing spondylitis. Study results and limitations: Roughly eight highly homologous variants formed a TCR beta motif that appeared characteristic of ankylosing spondylitis blood.

Their antigens are not known. MiXCR was run by TCRdb on the 5' RACE reads, yielding one entry per CDR3 protein. This repertoire shows 800,000 to 900,000 distinct CDR3 sequences, 10% to 15% found once; its top ten account for more than 0.5%. Sequencing input: blood, either unsorted or a sorted T cell fraction (not recorded which). The receptors come from a male donor with ankylosing spondylitis.

The chain employs TRBV18 and TRBJ2-7; a weak D match, TRBD1 (6 bases). Germline V gene lookup returns CDR1 KGHSH and CDR2 LQKENI. V shed 0 bases and J shed 3 bases, with 9 bases lying between them. The CDR3 length is 14 residues. CDR3 sequence: CASSPPSDSYEQYF. The DNA for the CDR3 is TGTGCCAGCTCACCACCGTCGGACAGCTACGAGCAGTACTTC.

This clonotype was observed at least ten times. V usage is TRBV28 and J usage is TRBJ2-2; possibly TRBD1 for D (5 bases). Germline lookup yields CDR1 MDHEN and CDR2 SYDVKM. This CDR3 contains 15 residues. The V end was cut by 7 bases, the J end by 1 base, with 13 bases between. For the CDR3, the DNA is TGTGCCAGCAAGCCCGGACACCAGAACACCGGGGAGCTGTTTTTT. This codes for CASKPGHQNTGELFF. Full variable domain (rest looked up from reference TRBV28 and TRBJ2-2): DVKVTQSSRYLVKRTGEKVFLECVQDMDHENMFWYRQDPGLGLRLIYFSYDVKMKEKGDIPEGYSVSREKKERFSLILESASTNQTSMYLCASKPGHQNTGELFFGEGSRLTVL.

The genes are TRBV5-1 and TRBJ1-4; unclear D gene. Germline CDR1 reads SGHRS; CDR2 reads YFSETQ. Deletions cut 7 bases from V and 3 bases from J, with 13 bases between. The CDR3 covers 14 residues. The CDR3 DNA reads TGCGCCAGCCGCCGGGGAGATTCTAATGAAAAACTGTTTTTT. Translation gives CASRRGDSNEKLFF.

This clonotype was seen a handful of times. V gene TRBV20-1 combines with J gene TRBJ2-7; perhaps D is TRBD1 or TRBD2 (5 bases each). The V end lost 0 bases, the J end lost 2 bases, and 14 bases lay between the germline ends. The CDR3 extends over 15 amino acids. CDR1 and CDR2 from the germline V gene are DFQATT and SNEGSKA (reference sequence). Here the CDR3 reads CSARDFGTLAYEQYF. In DNA, the CDR3 is TGCAGTGCTAGAGATTTTGGGACGTTGGCCTACGAGCAGTACTTC.

The CDR3 region has the DNA TGTGCCAGCAGTCCGACCCCTGACAGGCTTTCGGAGACCCAGTACTTC. It translates to CASSPTPDRLSETQYF. V gene TRBV28 combines with J gene TRBJ2-5; the D gene is possibly TRBD1 (6 bases). CDR1 is MDHEN, CDR2 SYDVKM, per germline. CDR3 length: 16 amino acids. Trimming cost V 5 bases and J 5 bases, with 21 bases left between them.

The J gene is TRBJ2-7, the V gene TRBV5-1; 8 bases are shared with TRBD1. Trimming cost V 4 bases and J 5 bases; bases outside gene matches: 8. Germline V CDR1 and CDR2: SGHRS, YFSETQ. This CDR3 region has 14 residues. The CDR3 DNA reads TGCGCCAGCAGCCCTAGACAGGGGAGAAACGAGCAGTACTTC. The encoded protein is CASSPRQGRNEQYF.

The V and J genes are TRBV7-2 and TRBJ2-7, with 15 nucleotides matching TRBD2. The V and J ends lost 5 bases and 6 bases, in that order; junction bases with no gene match: 5. The CDR3 loop spans 15 amino acids. Looked up from germline, CDR1 is SGHTA and CDR2 is FQGNSA. CDR3 nucleotides: TGTGCCAGCAGCGTGGGACTAGCGGGAGGTGGCGAGCAGTACTTC. Its protein product is CASSVGLAGGGEQYF.

J is TRBJ2-7 and V is TRBV24-1; a weak D match, TRBD2 (7 bases). The CDR3 length is 14 residues. Trimming stripped 4 bases from V and 13 bases from J, with 22 bases between. The germline CDR1 and CDR2 sequences are KGHDR and SFDVKD. The CDR3 reads CATSDTLSGGRIYF. The CDR3 coding sequence is TGTGCCACCAGTGACACCCTCTCGGGGGGCCGGATTTACTTC.

The chain links TRBV2 to TRBJ2-3, with D hard to call. V dropped 4 bases and J dropped 3 bases, with 11 bases sitting between them. Germline CDR1 and CDR2: SNHLY and FYNNEI. CDR3 length: 14 amino acids. CDR3 sequence reads: CASSVQEGTDTQYF. In DNA form, the CDR3 reads TGTGCCAGCAGTGTTCAGGAAGGGACAGATACGCAGTATTTT.

This clonotype was found a few times. J is TRBJ2-6 and V is TRBV9; D gene unclear. CDR3 size: 16 residues. The V end was cut by 0 bases, the J end by 0 bases, with 7 bases between. The germline V gene encodes CDR1 SGDLS and CDR2 YYNGEE. This CDR3 reads CASSVGHYSGANVLTF. CDR3 nucleotides: TGTGCCAGCAGCGTAGGACACTACTCTGGGGCCAACGTCCTGACTTTC.

This clonotype was detected a few times. The rearrangement uses TRBV5-1 and TRBJ2-4; 9 bases align to TRBD1. Germline assignment: CDR1 SGHRS and CDR2 YFSETQ. The CDR3 runs to 14 residues. Unmatched junction bases numbered 7, after V lost 4 bases and J lost 8 bases. The CDR3 nucleotides read TGCGCCAGCAGCGCGGGACAGGGAGTAGACATTCAGTACTTC. Its translation is CASSAGQGVDIQYF.

This clonotype was seen ten or more times. The gene calls are TRBV12-3 or TRBV12-4 and TRBJ1-5; tentatively, D is TRBD1 (5 bases). The CDR3 is 15 residues long. V was cut by 7 bases and J by 2 bases, with 15 bases left in between. The DNA for the CDR3 is TGTGCCAGCACCTTTCGCCCGGGACGCAATCAGCCCCAGCATTTT. Its protein product is CASTFRPGRNQPQHF.

This clonotype appeared a few times. The chain joins TRBV6-2 or TRBV6-3 to TRBJ2-7; TRBD2 agrees at 9 bases. The germline V gene has CDR1 MNHEY and CDR2 SVGEGT. J was trimmed by 6 bases and V by 7 bases; bases with no gene match: 16. The CDR3 extends over 16 amino acids. CDR3 sequence reads: CASTAHRGSGSSEQYF. CDR3 in DNA: TGTGCCAGCACCGCGCACAGGGGTAGCGGGAGTAGCGAGCAGTACTTC.

This clonotype was picked up many times. The gene calls are TRBV7-2 and TRBJ1-2; D perhaps matches TRBD1 (5 bases). The CDR3 contains 13 residues. Germline CDR1 and CDR2: SGHTA and FQGNSA. V was shortened by 0 bases and J by 8 bases, with 10 bases between the two germline ends. The CDR3 is CASSLARAGGYTF. The DNA of the CDR3 is TGTGCCAGCAGCTTAGCCAGGGCTGGGGGCTACACCTTC.

The rearrangement uses TRBV7-2 and TRBJ1-6, with 12 bases matching TRBD1. The CDR3 is 15 amino acids. The ends lost 5 bases at V and 9 bases at J; junction bases unmatched: 5. CDR1 is SGHTA, CDR2 FQGNSA, per germline. CDR3 protein: CASSPQGQGASPLHF. The DNA for the CDR3 is TGTGCCAGCAGCCCCCAGGGACAGGGGGCTTCACCCCTCCACTTT.

This clonotype occurred a few times. V and J are TRBV20-1 and TRBJ2-6; TRBD2 agrees at 10 bases. CDR1 is DFQATT and CDR2 is SNEGSKA in the germline V gene (reference sequence). The CDR3 contains 17 residues. V was clipped by 5 bases and J by 0 bases; unmatched bases: 7. The CDR3 region is CSALRTSGHSGANVLTF. In nucleotides, the CDR3 is TGCAGTGCTCTTCGGACTAGCGGACACTCTGGGGCCAACGTCCTGACTTTC.

This clonotype was seen a handful of times. The gene calls are TRBV7-2 and TRBJ2-3; tentatively, D is TRBD1 (6 bases). Trimming cost V 5 bases and J 6 bases, with 21 bases left between them. This CDR3 spans 16 amino acids. Germline loops: CDR1 SGHTA, CDR2 FQGNSA. The CDR3 loop is CASSVLIGGPKDTQYF. DNA of the CDR3: TGTGCCAGCAGCGTGCTTATAGGGGGTCCTAAGGATACGCAGTATTTT.

The table lists this clonotype with many counts. The chain links TRBV7-9 to TRBJ2-3; D might be TRBD2 (6 bases). Germline V CDR1 and CDR2: SEHNR, FQNEAQ (reference sequence). The CDR3 length is 13 residues. V shed 3 bases and J shed 6 bases, with 10 bases lying between them. CDR3 sequence (DNA): TGTGCCAGCAGCTTCCGGGGGATGGATACGCAGTATTTT. Translating gives CASSFRGMDTQYF.

This clonotype was observed a few times. The CDR3 region is CASSLEDDTQYF. The DNA of the CDR3 is TGCGCCAGCAGCTTGGAGGACGATACGCAGTATTTT. The gene calls are TRBV5-1 and TRBJ2-3; no firm D call. V was pared by 0 bases and J by 6 bases, with 5 bases between. The CDR3 has 12 amino acids. Looked up from germline, CDR1 is SGHRS and CDR2 is YFSETQ.

The chain employs TRBV7-2 and TRBJ2-7, with TRBD1 matching over 9 bases. CDR1 and CDR2 (germline): SGHTA, FQGNSA. The CDR3 has 15 amino acids. The junction had 5 bases not matched to a gene; V was cut back by 3 bases and J by 2 bases. CDR3 in amino acids: CASSFWDRVTYEQYF. The CDR3 nucleotides read TGTGCCAGCAGCTTCTGGGACAGGGTGACCTACGAGCAGTACTTC.

This clonotype was seen ten or more times. The chain links TRBV12-3 or TRBV12-4 to TRBJ1-1, with a possible D match to TRBD1 (5 bases). The CDR3 runs to 15 residues. V lost 6 bases and J lost 0, with 14 bases in between. For the CDR3, the DNA is TGTGCCAGCAGCCGCCGCGGGACGGTGAACACTGAAGCTTTCTTT. Protein sequence: CASSRRGTVNTEAFF.

The rearrangement uses TRBV6-2 or TRBV6-3 and TRBJ2-7; D is possibly TRBD1 (6 bases). V was shortened by 5 bases and J by 2 bases, with 13 bases between the two germline ends. Germline CDR1 reads MNHEY; CDR2 reads SVGEGT. This CDR3 spans 14 amino acids. This CDR3 is CASSTPRDTYEQYF. DNA of the CDR3: TGTGCCAGCAGTACCCCCCGGGACACCTACGAGCAGTACTTC.

This chain connects TRBV7-2 to TRBJ1-3; a weak D match, TRBD1 (5 bases). Germline V gene sequence: CDR1 SGHTA, CDR2 FQGNSA. This CDR3 comprises 15 residues. V lost 5 bases and J 2 bases, leaving 13 bases between the germline ends. The CDR3 DNA is TGTGCCAGCAGCCACCCGCCAGGGACTGGAAACACCATATATTTT. Translation gives CASSHPPGTGNTIYF.

This chain joins TRBV20-1 and TRBJ1-4; D is unresolved. Germline CDR1 is DFQATT and CDR2 is SNEGSKA (reference sequence). The length of the CDR3 is 14 residues. V was pared by 3 bases and J by 8 bases, with 16 bases between. This CDR3 reads CSASTAVVFEKLFF. The CDR3 DNA reads as TGCAGTGCTAGTACGGCAGTTGTTTTCGAAAAACTGTTTTTT.

The sample holds a few counts of this clonotype. The V call is TRBV5-5, the J call TRBJ2-1, with 7 nucleotides matching TRBD2. The CDR3 totals 16 residues. V shed 4 bases and J 5 bases; nucleotides not matched to a gene: 12. Germline CDR1 reads SGHKS; CDR2 reads YYEKEE (reference sequence). The CDR3 sequence: CASSGRAVGYDNEQFF. Here the CDR3 DNA reads TGTGCCAGCAGCGGGAGGGCGGTCGGTTATGACAATGAGCAGTTCTTC.